One T cell receptor beta chain is described in this entry. This clonotype was counted between two and nine times. Its antigen is unknown. No much larger clone is present one base from it, and per-base qualities are unavailable. The data derive from a study of vaccination and CD4 T cells after COVID-19 (dated by TCRdb to between 2021 and 2023). Some background on the complete study: Convalescent patients had a positive SARS-CoV-2 result on nasal swab PCR, and of these patients, nine had mild disease and one had severe disease. The convalescent cohort included six males and four females, with two Hispanic individuals, seven Caucasians, two Asians and one multiracial person. Participants received two doses of either the Pfizer-BioNTech BNT162b2 vaccine (n=8) or the Moderna mRNA-1273 vaccine (n=2). Post-COVID blood samples from convalescent patients were collected a median of around 100 days after diagnosis, with a range of roughly 35 to 170 days. The time from the second vaccine dose to post-vaccine blood sampling had a median of roughly 77 days and ranged from about 14 to 250 days. The cultures were stimulated with overlapping spike peptide pools from SARS-CoV-2 and from the common cold coronaviruses HCoV-NL63, HCoV-OC43 and HCoV-229E. In control cultures, a CEFX viral epitope pool was used as positive control, an HIV-1 Nef peptide pool was used as negative control, or no peptide was added. In under twelve COVID-19 convalescent patients and several infection-naive healthy vaccine recipients, researchers compared the spike-specific CD4+ TCR repertoire from before mRNA vaccination with the repertoire from after.

Library preparation was by PCR. DNA from cultured CD4+ T cells was subjected to TCR sequencing with the Oncomine TCR Beta short-read assay at the Johns Hopkins FTIC core. The QIAamp micro DNA kit was used to extract genomic DNA from the cultured CD4+ T cells. Oncomine TCR Beta libraries made from cultured CD4+ T cells were pooled using unique dual indexes and sequenced on an Illumina iSeq 100. The source study handled its data this way. Non-productive sequences were removed, and CDR3s not starting with C, not ending with F or W, or shorter than 7 amino acids were discarded. The MANAFEST web application was used to identify antigen-specific clonotypes by comparing peptide-stimulated wells against reference wells and other culture wells. For a clone to be called positive, the clone needed an FDR below 0.05, an odds ratio above 5, and a productive frequency above 0.1% in at least two of three replicate wells. A clonotype was classed as cross-reactive if the clonotype showed significant expansion both in SARS-CoV-2 spike wells and in at least one common cold coronavirus spike condition. CDR3 homology was assessed with Levenshtein distances (stringdist) and unrooted phylogenetic trees (ape) in R version 3.6.1. TCRdb cleaned the public reads at Q25 with fastp, built clones with MiXCR and kept in-frame beta chains. Rows with a matching CDR3 protein are joined into one entry that keeps the most common DNA and genes. TCRdb's processing, not the authors', yielded these V and J calls. The sample has 10,000 or so distinct CDR3 sequences on record, approximately 60% of them singletons. The top ten hold around 13% of the sample.

What the study reported, not specific to this receptor: The study included relatively few convalescent patients and did not analyze early timepoints after natural infection. In convalescent patients, nearly all vaccine-specific clones (304 of 307) were found to be mono-reactive for SARS-CoV-2 spike rather than cross-reactive with common cold coronaviruses. The median count of SARS-CoV-2-reactive clonotypes went up from 20 to 25 after infection to a few dozen after vaccination, although the change was not significant. Among convalescent patients, a median around 86% of the SARS-CoV-2-reactive clones seen after vaccination appeared only after vaccination, which suggests priming specific to the vaccine.

The treatment or condition label, as the study defines it: roughly nine-day PBMC culture with coronavirus spike peptide pools or control peptides (ViraFEST assay). The study used the ViraFEST assay, which expanded antigen-specific T cells with peptide pools and then identified expanded clonotypes by TCR sequencing. Positive SARS-CoV-2 PCR tests in the convalescent patients dated from March to December 2020, before Alpha, Beta and Delta variants emerged in the United States. Each well held 2.2 million or so PBMCs cultured in IMDM containing roughly 5% human AB serum and 10 IU/ml IL-2, with about 9.4 ug/ml peptide pools added. Half of the culture medium was replaced with fresh IL-2-containing medium on days 3 and 7. Once the cells had been in culture for around 10 days, the EasySep CD4+ T cell isolation kit was used to isolate CD4+ T cells by negative selection. Ficoll-Paque Plus gradient centrifugation was used to isolate PBMCs from whole blood, and the isolated PBMCs were then either used fresh or cryopreserved at -140C. Each culture condition was generally run in triplicate wells.

The CDR3 holds 12 amino acids from the cysteine to the phenylalanine. Solely the CDR3 DNA is kept, with 36 bases framed from the first base. V and J lose 0 bases and 7 bases, and a span of 4 bases separates them. In the germline V gene (reference sequence), CDR1 corresponds to LNHNV and CDR2 to YYDKDF. The receptor's source is a human donor who had recovered from COVID-19. This sequence uses TRBV15 and TRBJ1-5, with no confidently assigned D gene. Sample: CD4+ T cells from blood, cultured in vitro. CDR3 region: CATSRERQPQHF. At the DNA level, the sequence is TGTGCCACCAGCAGAGAAAGGCAGCCCCAGCATTTT.